The following is a T cell receptor beta chain sequence with its context. The ends lost 4 bases at V and 5 bases at J; junction bases unmatched: 7. Germline values: CDR1 SGHRS, CDR2 YFSETQ. This CDR3 is built from 15 residues. Study processing details: How many nucleated cells were present was estimated from reference gene primer amplification. Profiling relied on immunoSEQ multiplex PCR, and the TCRdb table lists in-frame clones only, not all of them. V and J calls plus clone size are reproduced from that table; the DNA served to infer D and trimming. The table lists approximately 170,000 clones, around nine tenths of them singletons. This record belongs to a study of blood T cell repertoires in COVID-19. On the study more broadly: Acute-phase and convalescent COVID-19 samples originated in the United States, Italy and Spain. Sources were T cells, B-cell-depleted T cells, or PBMCs; the material itself was cDNA or gDNA.

This clonotype originated in a man aged 70 or older with acute or convalescent COVID-19. Sequenced material: peripheral blood. The rearrangement joins TRBV5-1 to TRBJ1-1; 11 bases agree with TRBD1. In DNA, the CDR3 is TGCGCCAGCAGCCCCGGACAGGGGGCGAGAACTGAAGCTTTCTTT. It encodes CASSPGQGARTEAFF.